These 18 T cell receptor beta chains share one sample of origin, sequenced in a study of blood T cell repertoires in COVID-19. The data were produced by immunoSEQ multiplex PCR, yet TCRdb's version contains in-frame clones alone and is incomplete. The data contain over 55,000 clones, roughly 71% of them singletons. Sample: peripheral blood. Receptor source: a human donor in a cohort sampled during active COVID-19.

The V gene is TRBV27, the J gene TRBJ2-2, with no clear D. The V and J ends lost 5 bases and 0 bases respectively, with 10 bases between them. This CDR3 region has 15 residues. Germline lookup yields CDR1 MNHEY and CDR2 SMNVEV (reference sequence). The CDR3 here is CASSPRGANTGELFF. DNA of the CDR3: TGTGCCAGCAGTCCTAGAGGCGCGAACACCGGGGAGCTGTTTTTT.

This clone has just one count. The rearrangement uses TRBV28 and TRBJ2-7, with 11 nucleotides matching TRBD2. Looked up from germline, CDR1 is MDHEN and CDR2 is SYDVKM. Unmatched junction bases numbered 8, after V lost 1 base and J lost 3 bases. This CDR3 has 17 amino acids. CDR3 coding DNA: TGTGCCAGCAGTTTATTGGCCGGGACTAGCGGAGTCTACGAGCAGTACTTC. Translated, it gives CASSLLAGTSGVYEQYF.

The chain combines TRBV9 with TRBJ1-2; D is unresolved. The CDR3 runs to 14 residues. Deletions cut 0 bases from V and 0 bases from J, with 6 bases between. The germline V gene encodes CDR1 SGDLS and CDR2 YYNGEE. The CDR3: CASSVGSANYGYTF. The CDR3 nucleotides are TGTGCCAGCAGCGTAGGGTCGGCTAACTATGGCTACACCTTC.

The rearrangement links TRBV20-1 to TRBJ2-5; D is ambiguous. The V and J ends lost 7 bases and 3 bases respectively, with 9 bases between them. CDR1 is DFQATT and CDR2 is SNEGSKA in the germline V gene (reference sequence). The CDR3 runs to 11 residues. The DNA for the CDR3 is TGCAGTGAATCGCGGAAAGAGACCCAGTACTTC. Its protein product is CSESRKETQYF.

This rearrangement joins TRBV9 to TRBJ2-1; unclear D gene. V lost 0 bases, J lost 7 bases, and 14 bases lay in between. The germline CDR1 and CDR2 sequences are SGDLS and YYNGEE. This CDR3 is 15 amino acids long. This CDR3 reads CASSVDLHSLNEQFF. CDR3 coding DNA: TGTGCCAGCAGCGTAGATCTTCACTCGTTAAATGAGCAGTTCTTC.

This clone was seen once. The junction shows a germline mismatch at one end, possibly a read error. The chain employs TRBV6-1 and TRBJ1-2; TRBD1 aligns across 8 bases. The germline V gene encodes CDR1 MNHNS and CDR2 SASEGT. CDR3 size: 15 residues. The CDR3 here is CASSDLGLRDRRIDF. The CDR3 nucleotides read TGTGCCAGCAGTGATCTCGGGCTCCGGGACAGGCGTATTGACTTC.

The J gene is TRBJ1-5, the V gene TRBV5-6; 7 bases fit TRBD1. The CDR3 sequence is 17 residues long. The V and J ends lost 4 bases and 0 bases, in that order; junction bases with no gene match: 10. Germline assignment: CDR1 SGHDT and CDR2 YYEEEE. Here the CDR3 reads CASSLRDRQYSNQPQHF. The CDR3, as DNA: TGTGCCAGCAGCCTCCGGGACAGACAATATAGCAATCAGCCCCAGCATTTT.

V usage is TRBV2 and J usage is TRBJ1-2; D may be TRBD1 (5 bases). The CDR3 is 14 amino acids. V was trimmed by 5 bases and J by 4 bases, leaving 14 bases between them. CDR1 and CDR2 from the germline V gene are SNHLY and FYNNEI. CDR3: CASSPLGVSYGYTF. CDR3 bases: TGTGCCAGCAGTCCCTTAGGGGTAAGCTATGGCTACACCTTC. Using reference TRBV2 and TRBJ1-2 for the parts outside the CDR3, the full variable domain is EPEVTQTPSHQVTQMGQEVILRCVPISNHLYFYWYRQILGQKVEFLVSFYNNEISEKSEIFDDQFSVERPDGSNFTLKIRSTKLEDSAMYFCASSPLGVSYGYTFGSGTRLTVV.

This chain connects TRBV3-1 (or the pseudogene TRBV3-2) to TRBJ2-6, with a possible D match to TRBD1 (5 bases). With 4 bases removed from V and 0 bases from J, the gap between germline ends came to 7 bases. Looked up from germline, CDR1 is LGHDT and CDR2 is YNNKEL (reference sequence). The CDR3 is made up of 15 amino acids. The chain's CDR3 is CASSRDSSGANVLTF. CDR3 DNA sequence: TGTGCCAGCAGCCGCGACAGCTCTGGGGCCAACGTCCTGACTTTC.

The chain uses TRBV28 and TRBJ2-4, with TRBD2 matching over 7 bases. Germline V gene data show CDR1 as MDHEN and CDR2 as SYDVKM. V was pared by 7 bases and J by 3 bases, with 0 bases of the junction left unmatched. The CDR3 has 12 amino acids. The CDR3 protein is CASTGGKNIQYF. The DNA of the CDR3 is TGTGCCAGCACGGGAGGCAAAAACATTCAGTACTTC.

This clone was counted between two and nine times. This chain joins TRBV4-2 and TRBJ1-5; 9 bases map to TRBD1. The germline V gene has CDR1 LGHNA and CDR2 YNFKEQ. Trimming took 5 bases from V and 8 from J; bases not matched to a gene: 7. The CDR3 totals 14 residues. CDR3 bases: TGTGCCAGCAGCGCTCGACAGGGGGGGGAGCCCCAGCATTTT. Translating gives CASSARQGGEPQHF.

V and J are TRBV28 and TRBJ2-7; a weak D match, TRBD2 (6 bases). The CDR3 is 19 residues long. Trimming stripped 6 bases from V and 3 bases from J, with 30 bases between. The germline V gene encodes CDR1 MDHEN and CDR2 SYDVKM. This CDR3 is CASRTRTTRSIKANYEQYF. The DNA of the CDR3 is TGTGCCAGCAGGACTAGGACAACCCGCTCCATTAAGGCCAACTACGAGCAGTACTTC. Full variable domain (outside the CDR3, taken from reference TRBV28 and TRBJ2-7): DVKVTQSSRYLVKRTGEKVFLECVQDMDHENMFWYRQDPGLGLRLIYFSYDVKMKEKGDIPEGYSVSREKKERFSLILESASTNQTSMYLCASRTRTTRSIKANYEQYFGPGTRLTVT.

The V and J genes are TRBV6-5 and TRBJ1-4; D gene uncertain. CDR3 size: 15 residues. Germline loops: CDR1 MNHEY, CDR2 SVGAGI. Trimming stripped 2 bases from V and 1 base from J, with 8 bases between. CDR3 DNA: TGTGCCAGCAGTTACGGTATTAGAACTAATGAAAAACTGTTTTTT. This translates into CASSYGIRTNEKLFF.

J is TRBJ2-2 and V is TRBV5-5, with TRBD1 matching 8 bases. Germline-derived CDR1 and CDR2 are SGHKS and YYEKEE (reference sequence). The length of the CDR3 is 16 residues. V dropped 2 bases and J dropped 4; count of bases not matched to a gene: 7. The chain's CDR3 is CASSFAGGRGTGELFF. The CDR3 nucleotides read TGTGCCAGCAGCTTTGCAGGGGGCCGGGGCACCGGGGAGCTGTTTTTT.

This clone was seen a single time. The chain joins TRBV5-6 to TRBJ2-2; perhaps TRBD2 as D (7 bases). CDR1 and CDR2 (germline): SGHDT, YYEEEE. The CDR3 consists of 17 residues. V lost 4 bases and J 2 bases, leaving 18 bases between the germline ends. CDR3 in DNA: TGTGCCAGCAGCGCCCTAAGGGGGGGGACAAACACCGGGGAGCTGTTTTTT. Protein sequence: CASSALRGGTNTGELFF.

The chain carries TRBV2 and TRBJ2-1; TRBD2 aligns across 8 bases. The V and J ends lost 6 bases and 12 bases, in that order; junction bases with no gene match: 16. The CDR3 has 15 amino acids. The V gene's germline CDR1 is SNHLY and CDR2 FYNNEI. The CDR3 region has the DNA TGTGCCAGCAGCCCCAGCGGGGGCCCTCGGTTAAGGCAGTTCTTC. It translates to CASSPSGGPRLRQFF. Filled out from reference TRBV2 and TRBJ2-1, the complete variable domain reads EPEVTQTPSHQVTQMGQEVILRCVPISNHLYFYWYRQILGQKVEFLVSFYNNEISEKSEIFDDQFSVERPDGSNFTLKIRSTKLEDSAMYFCASSPSGGPRLRQFFGPGTRLTVL.

This clone came up once. The CDR3 nucleotides read TGTGCCAGCTCACCACCGGCGGGAGGGCCAGGTGAGCAGTTCTTC. Its translation: CASSPPAGGPGEQFF. The J gene is TRBJ2-1, the V gene TRBV18; 9 nucleotides agree with TRBD2. The CDR3 consists of 15 residues. Germline loops: CDR1 KGHSH, CDR2 LQKENI. J was trimmed by 9 bases and V by 0 bases; bases with no gene match: 6.

This chain connects TRBV9 to TRBJ2-7, with 11 bases that match TRBD1. The germline V gene encodes CDR1 SGDLS and CDR2 YYNGEE. V shed 3 bases, J shed 3 bases, and the junction held 5 bases outside the gene matches. The CDR3 runs to 15 residues. The CDR3 DNA follows: TGTGCCAGCAGCGCGGCCGGGACAGGGGGCTACGAGCAGTACTTC. This translates into CASSAAGTGGYEQYF.